The 26 T cell receptor beta chains reported below all come from one sample, sequenced in a study of blood T cell repertoires in COVID-19. TCRdb's table, derived via immunoSEQ multiplex PCR, lists solely in-frame clones and lacks some. This table has 200,000 to 250,000 clones, around 88% appearing once. The sequenced sample consisted of peripheral blood. The source of these receptors is a man between 18 and 35 years old with active or convalescent COVID-19.

J is TRBJ1-3 and V is TRBV19; D not certain. CDR3 length equals 12 residues. The V end lost 3 bases, the J end lost 9 bases, and 9 bases lay between the germline ends. CDR1 LNHDA and CDR2 SQIVND come from the germline V gene (reference sequence). CDR3 coding DNA: TGTGCCAGTAGTATGGGCGCGGGCACCATATATTTT. Translation: CASSMGAGTIYF.

The gene calls are TRBV19 and TRBJ1-4; 8 nucleotides match TRBD1. Germline V gene sequence: CDR1 LNHDA, CDR2 SQIVND (reference sequence). With V trimmed by 6 bases and J by 8 bases, 11 bases remained unmatched. The CDR3 covers 15 residues. The CDR3 reads CASSTARDRREKLFF. In DNA form, the CDR3 reads TGTGCCAGTAGCACCGCGCGGGACAGGAGGGAAAAACTGTTTTTT. The full variable domain, in which reference TRBV19 and TRBJ1-4 provide the parts outside the CDR3, is DGGITQSPKYLFRKEGQNVTLSCEQNLNHDAMYWYRQDPGQGLRLIYYSQIVNDFQKGDIAEGYSVSREKKESFPLTVTSAQKNPTAFYLCASSTARDRREKLFFGSGTQLSVL.

This clone was counted between two and nine times. The chain recombines TRBV12-5 with TRBJ1-1, with D perhaps matching TRBD1 (6 bases). CDR3 length equals 12 residues. Germline loops: CDR1 LGHNT, CDR2 FRNRAP. Trimming took 5 bases from V and 7 from J, leaving 11 bases between them. The CDR3 sequence is CASGRGQFEAFF. As DNA, the CDR3 is TGTGCTAGTGGTCGTGGACAGTTTGAAGCTTTCTTT. Full variable domain (remainder filled in from reference TRBV12-5 and TRBJ1-1): DARVTQTPRHKVTEMGQEVTMRCQPILGHNTVFWYRQTMMQGLELLAYFRNRAPLDDSGMPKDRFSAEMPDATLATLKIQPSEPRDSAVYFCASGRGQFEAFFGQGTRLTVV.

Worth noting for this clone: The same CDR3 can be traced to other DNA sequences in this sample. The J gene is TRBJ2-7, the V gene TRBV6-1; TRBD1 might be the D (6 bases). The CDR3 loop spans 13 amino acids. Germline CDR1 is MNHNS and CDR2 is SASEGT. Between the trimmed V and J ends, which lost 3 bases and 5 bases, there was a span of 11 bases. CDR3 nucleotide sequence: TGTGCCAGCAGTGATACAGGGTTAAACGAGCAGTACTTC. The encoded protein is CASSDTGLNEQYF.

CDR3 bases: TGTGCCACCAGTGATAAACAGGCTAGCAATCAGCCCCAGCATTTT. Its translation: CATSDKQASNQPQHF. This rearrangement joins TRBV24-1 to TRBJ1-5; maybe TRBD1 (5 bases). Trimming stripped 3 bases from V and 0 bases from J, with 8 bases between. There are 15 residues in the CDR3. Germline V lookup: CDR1 KGHDR, CDR2 SFDVKD.

V and J are TRBV19 and TRBJ1-2, with D maybe TRBD1 (6 bases). The CDR3 totals 15 residues. Germline assignment: CDR1 LNHDA and CDR2 SQIVND (reference sequence). Trimming removed 6 bases at V and 0 bases at J, with 14 bases between. The CDR3 loop reads CASRRGGASNYGYTF. For the CDR3, the DNA is TGTGCCAGTAGGAGGGGGGGAGCTTCTAACTATGGCTACACCTTC.

V is TRBV7-2 and J is TRBJ2-2, with TRBD1 matching 8 bases. Trimming at V came to 4 bases and at J to 6 bases, leaving 7 bases not matched to a gene. Germline V lookup: CDR1 SGHTA, CDR2 FQGNSA. The CDR3 covers 15 residues. CDR3 in amino acids: CASSYDRGVPGELFF. The CDR3 DNA reads as TGTGCCAGCAGCTACGACAGGGGCGTACCCGGGGAGCTGTTTTTT.

The chain recombines TRBV7-8 with TRBJ2-1; D is possibly TRBD1 (6 bases). V lost 6 bases and J lost 1, with 16 bases in between. Germline V gene sequence: CDR1 SGHVS, CDR2 FQNEAQ. The CDR3 loop spans 16 amino acids. The CDR3 is CASRTNREGSYNEQFF. The CDR3 DNA sequence: TGTGCCAGCAGAACAAACAGGGAAGGGTCCTACAATGAGCAGTTCTTC.

The V gene is TRBV6-2 or TRBV6-3, the J gene TRBJ2-7; 10 bases align to TRBD1. This CDR3 region has 14 residues. Germline V gene sequence: CDR1 MNHEY, CDR2 SVGEGT. The trim removed 4 bases at V and 5 bases at J, leaving 5 bases unmatched. CDR3 region: CASSSGTGVDEQYF. CDR3 bases: TGTGCCAGCAGTTCCGGGACAGGGGTGGACGAGCAGTACTTC.

With respect to this clone: Other DNA sequences in the same sample also yield this CDR3. CDR3 amino acids: CASSLTGTEAFF. CDR3 DNA: TGTGCCAGCAGTTTAACGGGGACTGAAGCTTTCTTT. This chain uses TRBV27 with TRBJ1-1; D is unclear. The CDR3 consists of 12 residues. V lost 2 bases to trimming and J lost 5 bases, with 6 bases between them. Germline V gene data show CDR1 as MNHEY and CDR2 as SMNVEV (reference sequence).

The CDR3: CASSLAGSGSSYEQYF. CDR3 nucleotides: TGCGCCAGCAGCTTGGCCGGTAGCGGGAGCTCCTACGAGCAGTACTTC. V gene TRBV5-1 combines with J gene TRBJ2-7; 9 nucleotides match TRBD2. The CDR3 extends over 16 amino acids. Trimming removed 0 bases from V and 0 bases from J; junction bases left unmatched: 4. CDR1 and CDR2 from the germline V gene are SGHRS and YFSETQ. The variable domain in full, with the rest retrieved from reference TRBV5-1 and TRBJ2-7, is KAGVTQTPRYLIKTRGQQVTLSCSPISGHRSVSWYQQTPGQGLQFLFEYFSETQRNKGNFPGRFSGRQFSNSRSEMNVSTLELGDSALYLCASSLAGSGSSYEQYFGPGTRLTVT.

The chain recombines TRBV27 with TRBJ1-4, with TRBD1 matching over 7 bases. Unmatched junction bases numbered 7, after V lost 2 bases and J lost 4 bases. The germline gives CDR1 MNHEY, CDR2 SMNVEV (reference sequence). The CDR3 sequence is 16 residues long. CDR3: CASSLRYRGLNEKLFF. The CDR3 nucleotides are TGTGCCAGCAGTTTACGGTACAGGGGACTTAATGAAAAACTGTTTTTT.

This rearrangement joins TRBV18 to TRBJ1-5; D gene uncertain. CDR1 KGHSH and CDR2 LQKENI come from the germline V gene. V shed 5 bases and J shed 0 bases, with 20 bases lying between them. The CDR3 covers 18 residues. The CDR3 is CASSATIGQVYSNQPQHF. The CDR3 DNA is TGTGCCAGCTCAGCCACAATCGGCCAGGTCTATAGCAATCAGCCCCAGCATTTT. The full variable domain, with the rest looked up from reference TRBV18 and TRBJ1-5, is NAGVMQNPRHLVRRRGQEARLRCSPMKGHSHVYWYRQLPEEGLKFMVYLQKENIIDESGMPKERFSAEFPKEGPSILRIQQVVRGDSAAYFCASSATIGQVYSNQPQHFGDGTRLSIL.

This rearrangement joins TRBV27 to TRBJ1-2; D is possibly TRBD1 (5 bases). In germline, CDR1 is MNHEY, CDR2 SMNVEV (reference sequence). The CDR3 covers 15 residues. Trimming pared 5 bases from V and 8 bases from J, leaving 21 bases between. The CDR3 here is CASSPTRAPGFGYTF. The CDR3 region has the DNA TGTGCCAGCAGTCCAACTCGTGCCCCAGGGTTCGGCTACACCTTC.

The chain combines TRBV6-4 with TRBJ1-5, with unresolved D. CDR1 is MRHNA and CDR2 is SNTAGT in the germline V gene. The CDR3 consists of 13 residues. V was cut by 4 bases and J by 6 bases, with 10 bases left in between. DNA for the CDR3: TGTGCCAGCAGTGTCCAGTCTGGTCAGCCCCAGCATTTT. It encodes CASSVQSGQPQHF.

The rearrangement joins TRBV11-2 to TRBJ1-4, with 9 positions matching TRBD1. The CDR3 is 14 residues long. The J segment lost 7 bases and the V segment lost 4 bases, leaving 4 bases of the junction unmatched. Germline V CDR1 and CDR2: SGHAT, FQNNGV. The CDR3 DNA reads as TGTGCCAGCAGCTCACAGGGGGCAGGTGAAAAACTGTTTTTT. It encodes CASSSQGAGEKLFF. The full variable domain, completed using reference TRBV11-2 and TRBJ1-4, is EAGVAQSPRYKIIEKRQSVAFWCNPISGHATLYWYQQILGQGPKLLIQFQNNGVVDDSQLPKDRFSAERLKGVDSTLKIQPAKLEDSAVYLCASSSQGAGEKLFFGSGTQLSVL.

This clone was seen many times. The rearrangement joins TRBV6-4 to TRBJ2-2, with TRBD2 identical over 11 bases. With 2 bases clipped from V and 4 bases from J, the junction kept 0 bases outside the gene matches. This CDR3 spans 15 amino acids. Germline V gene lookup returns CDR1 MRHNA and CDR2 SNTAGT. CDR3 residues: CASSDTSGSTGELFF. The CDR3 coding sequence is TGTGCCAGCAGTGACACTAGCGGGAGCACCGGGGAGCTGTTTTTT.

The sample holds one count of this clone. CDR3 nucleotides: TGTGCCAGCCAAGGGGGCGGGAGCACAGATACGCAGTATTTT. Amino acid sequence: CASQGGGSTDTQYF. The rearrangement links TRBV5-4 to TRBJ2-3; 7 nucleotides agree with TRBD1. Germline CDR1 is SGHNT and CDR2 is YYREEE (reference sequence). J was trimmed by 0 bases and V by 7 bases; bases with no gene match: 5. The CDR3 runs to 14 residues.

The chain employs TRBV7-6 and TRBJ1-4; D is uncertain. Germline V lookup: CDR1 SGHVS, CDR2 FNYEAQ. The V end was cut by 4 bases, the J end by 6 bases, with 18 bases between. The CDR3 is 16 residues long. The CDR3 here is CASSSLIQKADEKLFF. The DNA of the CDR3 is TGTGCCAGCAGCTCTCTAATCCAGAAAGCGGATGAAAAACTGTTTTTT.

The CDR3 region has the DNA TGCAGCGTTGTGGCGGGCCTCTCCTATGGCTACACCTTC. Translating it yields CSVVAGLSYGYTF. The chain has TRBV29-1 and TRBJ1-2, with D unresolved. CDR3 size: 13 residues. Germline-derived CDR1 and CDR2 are SQVTM and ANQGSEA. V lost 4 bases to trimming and J lost 4 bases, with 13 bases between them.

V is TRBV9 and J is TRBJ1-2; the match to TRBD1 covers 8 bases. The junction had 4 bases not matched to a gene; V was cut back by 2 bases and J by 4 bases. The CDR3 has 14 residues. CDR1 is SGDLS, CDR2 YYNGEE, per germline. The CDR3 spells CASSVGTGVYGYTF. The CDR3 DNA follows: TGTGCCAGCAGCGTTGGGACAGGAGTCTATGGCTACACCTTC.

This clone has ten or more counts. The rearrangement uses TRBV3-1 (or the pseudogene TRBV3-2) and TRBJ2-7; D is perhaps TRBD2 (6 bases). The CDR3 runs 13 residues. Germline assignment: CDR1 LGHDT and CDR2 YNNKEL (reference sequence). V was shortened by 2 bases and J by 7 bases, with 12 bases between the two germline ends. The CDR3 spells CASSQREDGEQYF. For the CDR3, the DNA is TGTGCCAGCAGCCAAAGGGAGGATGGGGAGCAGTACTTC.

The chain carries TRBV30 and TRBJ2-2, with 14 bases aligning to TRBD2. With 1 base clipped from V and 1 base from J, the junction kept 2 bases outside the gene matches. Germline V gives CDR1 GTSNPN, CDR2 SVGIG (reference sequence). The CDR3 has 17 amino acids. The CDR3 protein is CAWSGLAGGGNTGELFF. CDR3 bases: TGTGCCTGGAGTGGACTAGCGGGAGGGGGGAACACCGGGGAGCTGTTTTTT. Combining the CDR3 with reference TRBV30 and TRBJ2-2 gives the whole variable domain SQTIHQWPATLVQPVGSPLSLECTVEGTSNPNLYWYRQAAGRGLQLLFYSVGIGQISSEVPQNLSASRPQDRQFILSSKKLLLSDSGFYLCAWSGLAGGGNTGELFFGEGSRLTVL.

This clone was found once. This rearrangement joins TRBV2 to TRBJ2-7; 7 bases are shared with TRBD1. Germline V gene data show CDR1 as SNHLY and CDR2 as FYNNEI. CDR3 length equals 15 residues. V lost 7 bases to trimming and J lost 0 bases; unmatched junction nucleotides: 9. In DNA form, the CDR3 reads TGTGCCAGCACTCCTCCCGGGACAGTCTCCTACGAGCAGTACTTC. It yields the protein CASTPPGTVSYEQYF.

The chain has TRBV3-1 (or the pseudogene TRBV3-2) and TRBJ1-3; a weak D match, TRBD1 (6 bases). Trimming stripped 4 bases from V and 6 bases from J, with 10 bases between. The CDR3 extends over 13 amino acids. Per the germline V gene, CDR1 is LGHDT and CDR2 is YNNKEL (reference sequence). CDR3: CASSLQGENTIYF. DNA of the CDR3: TGTGCCAGCAGCCTACAGGGCGAAAACACCATATATTTT.

J is TRBJ1-5 and V is TRBV15; D gene unclear. The germline CDR1 and CDR2 sequences are LNHNV and YYDKDF (reference sequence). Trimming took 6 bases from V and 3 from J, leaving 18 bases between them. The CDR3 runs to 16 residues. The DNA for the CDR3 is TGTGCCACCAGGTCCCACAGAGGGTCCATCAATCAGCCCCAGCATTTT. Residues: CATRSHRGSINQPQHF.